These T cell receptor beta chains were read from a single sample in a study of regulatory T cells in long-lasting Graves disease. MiXCR was run by TCRdb on the multiplex PCR reads, yielding one entry per CDR3 protein. This table holds a few hundred thousand distinct CDR3 sequences, over 9.5% found once. This same sample was also taken into another study, of T cells in Graves' hyperthyroidism and ophthalmopathy.

The sequencing here drew on peripheral blood mononuclear cells (PBMCs), taken at new diagnosis, from a patient treated with antithyroid drugs. All receptors come from a woman aged 18-35 years with Graves disease. The CDR3 runs from the conserved cysteine through the conserved F or W. The D gene is left open where the match is weak. Part of the rows lack a size; the others show once, few, many or a class for expanded clones.

TRBJ2-6	NA	NA	TRBV6-2/TRBV6-3	TGTGCCAGCAGTGAAGCCGGGGCGGGGGCCAACGTCCTGACTTTC	CASSEAGAGANVLTF
TRBJ1-2	NA	many	TRBV7-8	TGTGCCAGCAGCGGCGGAACCTGGCGTCCTGGGGACTATGGCTACACCTTC	CASSGGTWRPGDYGYTF
TRBJ2-1	TRBD1	many	TRBV19	TGTGCCAGTCATCCCGGGACAGGGGGGTATGAGCAGTTCTTC	CASHPGTGGYEQFF
TRBJ2-4	NA	many	TRBV12-3/TRBV12-4	TGTGCCAGCACGGCAGTTGGAGTTCATCAGTACTTC	CASTAVGVHQYF
TRBJ1-2	NA	NA	TRBV3-1	TGTGCCAGCAGCCAAATTTCGGCGGCAGCGGCTAACTATGGCTACACCTTC	CASSQISAAAANYGYTF
TRBJ1-1	NA	many	TRBV12-3/TRBV12-4	TGTGCCAGCAGTTTTTCGGAGAACACTGAAGCTTTCTTT	CASSFSENTEAFF
TRBJ2-7	NA	many	TRBV20-1	TGCAGTGCTAGAGACTCCCAACAGGATTCGAGCGAGCAGTACTTC	CSARDSQQDSSEQYF
TRBJ2-5	NA	many	TRBV11-1	TGTGCCAGCAGCTTCAGTACCTCGCGCGGAGAGACCCAGTACTTC	CASSFSTSRGETQYF
TRBJ2-1	TRBD2	many	TRBV14	TGTGCCAGCAGCCAGATAGCGGGAGGGCCGCGAGGAGTAAGCAATGAGCAGTTCTTC	CASSQIAGGPRGVSNEQFF
TRBJ2-3	TRBD1	NA	TRBV25-1	TGTGCCAGCGTAGGGGGCCCAGATACGCAGTATTTT	CASVGGPDTQYF
TRBJ2-5	NA	many	TRBV12-3/TRBV12-4	TGTGCCAGCACTTCGACAGTGGACCTGAAGACCCAGTACTTC	CASTSTVDLKTQYF
TRBJ2-1	NA	many	TRBV12-3/TRBV12-4	TGTGCCAGCAGTACGGGACGGTCGAGACCGTATGAGCAGTTCTTC	CASSTGRSRPYEQFF
TRBJ2-1	NA	few	TRBV3-1	TGTGCCAGCAGCCAAGGTCTCGTAATGGGGGGCAATGAGCAGTTCTTC	CASSQGLVMGGNEQFF
TRBJ1-5	NA	NA	TRBV13	TGTGCCAGCAGCTTAGAGTCCAGTCAGCCCCAGCATTTT	CASSLESSQPQHF